This TCR beta chain was identified in a study of cytomegalovirus exposure and HLA in healthy donors. Points from the study as a whole: Cytomegalovirus-associated status was assigned to approximately 160 TCR beta chains. Specificity of a few CMV-associated chains for CMV antigens was verified in vitro.

Regarding this clone: The antigen is not known.

Profiled with immunoSEQ multiplex PCR; TCRdb holds only in-frame clones, not every one. The sample includes 100,000 or so clones, around 83% of them seen just once. In germline, CDR1 is SGHDT, CDR2 YYEEEE. V lost 6 bases and J lost 10; bases outside the gene matches: 19. The CDR3 totals 16 residues. This clonotype was obtained from a woman aged 18-30 years in good health and CMV-seropositive. The source material was PBMCs. This chain connects TRBV5-6 to TRBJ2-1, with TRBD1 matching 7 bases. CDR3: CASTSWPSRDRREQFF. CDR3 in DNA: TGTGCCAGCACCTCTTGGCCCAGCCGGGACAGACGCGAGCAGTTCTTC.